This TCR beta chain came from a study of shared clonotypes between healthy human individuals. General observations from the study: Only a few donors were included, so the genetic and exposure-history diversity represented was limited. Read depth was anticipated to influence clonotype sharing among donors. Of the naive CD4 clonotypes, around 4.8% were shared across several donors.

Regarding this clone: Its antigen remains unknown. Within the sample, other DNA sequences also encode this same CDR3.

DNA at 200 ng, about 30,000 T cell genomes, went into sorted-subset replicate PCRs. Sequencing was performed with immunoSEQ multiplex PCR; in TCRdb, only in-frame clones are kept and a portion is missing. The sample consists of around 2,100,000 clones, approximately 95% of them appearing once. CD45RO-negative CD8 cells positively selected for CCR7 made up the naive population, which excluded terminally differentiated effector memory CD45RA+ cells. Trimming removed 0 bases at V and 3 bases at J, with 10 bases between. The CDR3 loop spans 14 amino acids. CDR1 and CDR2 (germline): SGHRS, YFSETQ. The source material was naive CD8+ T cells sorted from blood. This TCR came from a man aged 18 to 29 in good health. The genes are TRBV5-1 and TRBJ2-7; maybe TRBD2 (6 bases). CDR3: CASSLAGGLYEQYF. For the CDR3, the DNA is TGCGCCAGCAGCTTGGCCGGGGGACTCTACGAGCAGTACTTC.